These 2 T cell receptor beta chains originate from one sample sequenced in a study of a mutant IDH1 vaccine in newly diagnosed glioma. Time point given: week 23, last vaccination. Doses of 300 ug of mutant IDH1 20-mer peptide were given with topical imiquimod. Their antigens remain unidentified. TCRdb keeps only in-frame clones here, not all; method: immunoSEQ multiplex PCR. The repertoire includes tens of thousands of clones, about four fifths of them detected once, and 6.2% sits in the top ten. Material: PBMCs, obtained from a glioma patient whose treatment included an IDH1 peptide vaccine. All receptors come from a man aged 40-49 years with glioma.

The sample holds one count of this clone. V gene TRBV15 combines with J gene TRBJ2-3; 9 positions agree with TRBD2. This CDR3 comprises 17 residues. In germline, CDR1 is LNHNV, CDR2 YYDKDF (reference sequence). Trimming at V came to 1 base and at J to 1 base, leaving 6 bases not matched to a gene. The CDR3 sequence is CATSRARRGGGTDTQYF. The CDR3 nucleotides are TGTGCCACCAGCAGAGCACGTCGCGGGGGGGGCACAGATACGCAGTATTTT.

The rearrangement links TRBV15 to TRBJ2-2; the match to TRBD1 covers 9 bases. With V trimmed by 6 bases and J by 0 bases, 5 bases remained unmatched. Looked up from germline, CDR1 is LNHNV and CDR2 is YYDKDF (reference sequence). CDR3 length: 16 amino acids. Written as DNA, the CDR3 is TGTGCCACCAGGTTCCGACAGGGGGCGAACACCGGGGAGCTGTTTTTT. It codes for CATRFRQGANTGELFF.